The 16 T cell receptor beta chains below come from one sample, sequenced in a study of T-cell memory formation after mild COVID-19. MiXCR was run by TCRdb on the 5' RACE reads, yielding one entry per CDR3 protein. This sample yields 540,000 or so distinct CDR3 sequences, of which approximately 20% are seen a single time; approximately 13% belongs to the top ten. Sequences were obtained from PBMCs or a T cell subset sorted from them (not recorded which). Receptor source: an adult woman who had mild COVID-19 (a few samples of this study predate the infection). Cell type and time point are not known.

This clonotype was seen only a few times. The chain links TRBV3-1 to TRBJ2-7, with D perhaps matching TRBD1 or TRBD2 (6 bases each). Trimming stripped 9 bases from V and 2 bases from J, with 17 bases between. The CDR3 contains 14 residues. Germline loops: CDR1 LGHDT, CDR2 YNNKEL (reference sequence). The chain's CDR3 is CASKEGGSAYEQYF. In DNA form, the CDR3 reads TGTGCCAGTAAGGAGGGGGGTTCGGCCTACGAGCAGTACTTC.

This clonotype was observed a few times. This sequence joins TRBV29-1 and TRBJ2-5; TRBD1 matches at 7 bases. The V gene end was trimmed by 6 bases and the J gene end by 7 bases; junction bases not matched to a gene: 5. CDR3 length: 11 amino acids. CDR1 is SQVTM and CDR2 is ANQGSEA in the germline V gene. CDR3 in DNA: TGCAGCGTCGGACAGGATGGGACCCAGTACTTC. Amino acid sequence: CSVGQDGTQYF. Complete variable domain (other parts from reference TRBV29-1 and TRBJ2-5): SAVISQKPSRDICQRGTSLTIQCQVDSQVTMMFWYRQQPGQSLTLIATANQGSEATYESGFVIDKFPISRPNLTFSTLTVSNMSPEDSSIYLCSVGQDGTQYFGPGTRLLVL.

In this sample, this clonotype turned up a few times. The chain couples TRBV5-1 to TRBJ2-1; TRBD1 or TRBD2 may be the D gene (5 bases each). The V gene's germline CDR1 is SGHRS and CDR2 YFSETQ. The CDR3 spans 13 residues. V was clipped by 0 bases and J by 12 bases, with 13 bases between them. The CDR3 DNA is TGCGCCAGCAGCTTGGGGGACGAAGTAGGGCAGTTCTTC. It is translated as CASSLGDEVGQFF.

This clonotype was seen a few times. The CDR3 here is CASTTLGQGSYEQYF. In DNA, the CDR3 is TGCGCCAGCACCACCCTGGGACAGGGCTCCTACGAGCAGTACTTC. This chain links TRBV5-1 with TRBJ2-7; TRBD1 aligns across 9 bases. Germline CDR1 reads SGHRS; CDR2 reads YFSETQ. V shed 6 bases and J 0 bases; nucleotides not matched to a gene: 7. The CDR3 consists of 15 residues. Drawing the rest from reference TRBV5-1 and TRBJ2-7, the complete variable domain is KAGVTQTPRYLIKTRGQQVTLSCSPISGHRSVSWYQQTPGQGLQFLFEYFSETQRNKGNFPGRFSGRQFSNSRSEMNVSTLELGDSALYLCASTTLGQGSYEQYFGPGTRLTVT.

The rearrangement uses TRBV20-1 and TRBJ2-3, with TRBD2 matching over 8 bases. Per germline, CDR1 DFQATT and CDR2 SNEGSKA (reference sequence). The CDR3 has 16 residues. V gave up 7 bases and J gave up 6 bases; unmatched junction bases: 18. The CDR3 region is CSVQSRLSGRGDTQYF. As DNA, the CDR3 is TGCAGTGTCCAATCCCGATTGAGCGGGAGAGGCGATACGCAGTATTTT.

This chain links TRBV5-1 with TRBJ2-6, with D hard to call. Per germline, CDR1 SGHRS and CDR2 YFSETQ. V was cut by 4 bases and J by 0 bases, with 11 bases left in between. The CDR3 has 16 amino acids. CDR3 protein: CASSLDGSSGANVLTF. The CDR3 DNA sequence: TGCGCCAGCAGCCTCGACGGAAGCTCTGGGGCCAACGTCCTGACTTTC. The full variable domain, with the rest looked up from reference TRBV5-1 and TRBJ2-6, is KAGVTQTPRYLIKTRGQQVTLSCSPISGHRSVSWYQQTPGQGLQFLFEYFSETQRNKGNFPGRFSGRQFSNSRSEMNVSTLELGDSALYLCASSLDGSSGANVLTFGAGSRLTVL.

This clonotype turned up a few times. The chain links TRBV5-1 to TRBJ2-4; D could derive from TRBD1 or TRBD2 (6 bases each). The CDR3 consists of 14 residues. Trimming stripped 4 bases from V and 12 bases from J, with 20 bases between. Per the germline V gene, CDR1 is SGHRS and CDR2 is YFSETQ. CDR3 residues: CASSGNRDSTDQYF. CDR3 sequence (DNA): TGCGCCAGCAGCGGGAACAGGGACTCGACGGATCAGTACTTC. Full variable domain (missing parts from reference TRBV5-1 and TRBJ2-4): KAGVTQTPRYLIKTRGQQVTLSCSPISGHRSVSWYQQTPGQGLQFLFEYFSETQRNKGNFPGRFSGRQFSNSRSEMNVSTLELGDSALYLCASSGNRDSTDQYFGAGTRLSVL.

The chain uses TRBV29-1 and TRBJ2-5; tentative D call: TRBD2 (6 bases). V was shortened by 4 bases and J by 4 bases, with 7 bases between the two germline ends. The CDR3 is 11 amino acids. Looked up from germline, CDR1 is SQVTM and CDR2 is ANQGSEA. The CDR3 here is CSVGGGETQYF. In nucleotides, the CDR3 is TGCAGCGTTGGGGGAGGAGAGACCCAGTACTTC.

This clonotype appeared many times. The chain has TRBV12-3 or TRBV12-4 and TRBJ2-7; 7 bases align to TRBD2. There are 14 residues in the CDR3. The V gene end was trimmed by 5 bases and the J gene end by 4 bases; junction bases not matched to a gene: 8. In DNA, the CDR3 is TGTGCCAGCAGTCCGGGGGGACTTCTATACGAGCAGTACTTC. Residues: CASSPGGLLYEQYF.

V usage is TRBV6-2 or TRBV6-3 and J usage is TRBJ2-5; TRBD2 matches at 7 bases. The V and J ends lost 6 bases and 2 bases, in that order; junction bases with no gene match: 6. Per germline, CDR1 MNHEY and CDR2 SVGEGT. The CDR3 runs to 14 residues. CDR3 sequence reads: CASRDSGMQETQYF. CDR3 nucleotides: TGTGCCAGCAGAGACAGCGGGATGCAAGAGACCCAGTACTTC.

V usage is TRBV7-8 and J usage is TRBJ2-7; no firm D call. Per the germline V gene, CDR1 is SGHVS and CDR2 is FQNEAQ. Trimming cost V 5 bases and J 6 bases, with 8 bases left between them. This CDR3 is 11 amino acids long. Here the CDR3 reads CASSQFSEQYF. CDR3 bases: TGTGCCAGCAGCCAGTTTAGCGAGCAGTACTTC.

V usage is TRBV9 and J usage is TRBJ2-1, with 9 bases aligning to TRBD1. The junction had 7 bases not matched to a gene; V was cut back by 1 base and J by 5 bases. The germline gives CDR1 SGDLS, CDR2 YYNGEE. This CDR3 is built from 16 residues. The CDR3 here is CASSVFSGQGNNEQFF. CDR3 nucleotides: TGTGCCAGCAGCGTATTCTCGGGACAGGGTAACAATGAGCAGTTCTTC.

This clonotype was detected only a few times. The CDR3 DNA sequence: TGTGCCAGCAGACATAATAGGGGTCGAGCTGAAGCTTTCTTT. Amino acid sequence: CASRHNRGRAEAFF. The chain couples TRBV5-5 to TRBJ1-1; perhaps TRBD1 as D (5 bases). With 5 bases removed from V and 6 bases from J, the gap between germline ends came to 17 bases. The CDR3 runs to 14 residues. The germline CDR1 and CDR2 sequences are SGHKS and YYEKEE (reference sequence).

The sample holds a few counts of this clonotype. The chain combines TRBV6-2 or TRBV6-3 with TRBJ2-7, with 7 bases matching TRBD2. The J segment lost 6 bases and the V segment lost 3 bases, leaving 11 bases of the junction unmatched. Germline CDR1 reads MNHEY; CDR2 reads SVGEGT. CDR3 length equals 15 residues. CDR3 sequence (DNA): TGTGCCAGCAGTTATTCCGGCGGGAGAACTCTCGAGCAGTACTTC. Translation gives CASSYSGGRTLEQYF.

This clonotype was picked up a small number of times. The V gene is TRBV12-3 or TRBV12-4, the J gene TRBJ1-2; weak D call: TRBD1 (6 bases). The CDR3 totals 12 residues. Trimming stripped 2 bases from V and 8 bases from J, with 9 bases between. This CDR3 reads CASSLSRGGYTF. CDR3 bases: TGTGCCAGCAGTTTATCCAGGGGCGGCTACACCTTC.

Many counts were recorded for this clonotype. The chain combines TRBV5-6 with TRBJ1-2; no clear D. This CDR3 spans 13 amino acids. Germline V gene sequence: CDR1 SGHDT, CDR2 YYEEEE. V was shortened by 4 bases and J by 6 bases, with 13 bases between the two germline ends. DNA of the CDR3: TGTGCCAGCAGCCCCCCCCTGGAAGATGGCTACACCTTC. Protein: CASSPPLEDGYTF. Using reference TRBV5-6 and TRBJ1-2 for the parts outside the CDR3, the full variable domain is DAGVTQSPTHLIKTRGQQVTLRCSPKSGHDTVSWYQQALGQGPQFIFQYYEEEERQRGNFPDRFSGHQFPNYSSELNVNALLLGDSALYLCASSPPLEDGYTFGSGTRLTVV.